This passage covers 3 T cell receptor beta chains from one sample sequenced in a study of blood T cell repertoires in COVID-19 (dated by TCRdb to 2020 to 2021). Library creation used the immunoSEQ multiplex PCR assay. TCRdb took this table from immuneACCESS and kept in-frame rearrangements with V and J called. Such tables lack part of the clones; where checked against another copy, unresolved V genes explain under half of the gap, and the rest is unexplained. This sample comprises roughly 300,000 clones, 80% to 90% of them detected only once. The top ten clonotypes cover 3.5% to 5% of the sample. The source material was PBMCs or T cells enriched from blood (not recorded which). The receptors derive from a young man who had recovered from COVID-19.

The chain is built from TRBV12-3 or TRBV12-4 and TRBJ1-2; D remains unclear. This CDR3 spans 12 amino acids. With 0 bases removed from V and 7 bases from J, the gap between germline ends came to 6 bases. CDR3 bases: TGTGCCAGCAGTTTAGCGAGGGCTGGCTACACCTTC. Protein: CASSLARAGYTF.

V usage is TRBV19 and J usage is TRBJ1-2, with D tentatively TRBD1 (5 bases). Trimming took 1 base from V and 5 from J, leaving 11 bases between them. Germline loops: CDR1 LNHDA, CDR2 SQIVND (reference sequence). The CDR3 extends over 14 amino acids. The CDR3 coding sequence is TGTGCCAGTAGTATAGCCGACAGTGCGTATGGCTACACCTTC. Translation gives CASSIADSAYGYTF.

The chain is built from TRBV6-6 and TRBJ2-2; 14 bases are a match to TRBD2. The CDR3 has 18 residues. Looked up from germline, CDR1 is MNHNY and CDR2 is SVGAGI (reference sequence). Unmatched junction bases numbered 5, after V lost 5 bases and J lost 0 bases. The CDR3 reads CASSRGLAGGANTGELFF. DNA for the CDR3: TGTGCCAGCAGTCGCGGACTAGCGGGGGGCGCGAACACCGGGGAGCTGTTTTTT.